The 30 T cell receptor beta chains below all came from one sample that was sequenced in a study of OX40 agonist ivuxolimab in advanced cancers. Sequencing was performed with immunoSEQ multiplex PCR; in TCRdb, only in-frame clones are kept and a portion is missing. Of approximately 68,000 clones listed, 86% are singletons. Sequenced here: CD4+ or CD8+ T cells sorted from blood, sampled in a trial of the OX40 agonist ivuxolimab. Receptors were obtained from an adult with an advanced solid tumor such as melanoma, head and neck, liver or kidney cancer.

Written as DNA, the CDR3 is TGTGCCAGTCTAAAATTGGACGGGGCTAACTATGGCTACACCTTC. Translation: CASLKLDGANYGYTF. The chain combines TRBV19 with TRBJ1-2; no firm D call. The V end was cut by 8 bases, the J end by 0 bases, with 16 bases between. The CDR3 sequence is 15 residues long. Germline V gene sequence: CDR1 LNHDA, CDR2 SQIVND (reference sequence).

This clone was detected a few times. The chain carries TRBV10-3 and TRBJ2-1, with 10 bases aligning to TRBD1. The CDR3 extends over 14 amino acids. The germline gives CDR1 ENHRY, CDR2 SYGVKD. Germline trimming cut 10 bases from V and 3 bases from J; bases unmatched to any gene: 6. DNA of the CDR3: TGTGCCACGGGGACAGGGGATAACTACAATGAGCAGTTCTTC. This codes for CATGTGDNYNEQFF.

DNA for the CDR3: TGCGCCAGCAGTCTCCAGGGCACAACTAATGAAAAACTGTTTTTT. Translating gives CASSLQGTTNEKLFF. The chain has TRBV5-1 and TRBJ1-4, with D maybe TRBD1 (5 bases). The CDR3 runs 15 residues. V shed 5 bases and J shed 0 bases, with 11 bases lying between them. Germline CDR1 SGHRS, CDR2 YFSETQ.

The CDR3 loop is CASSLLGRGTEAFF. CDR3 coding DNA: TGCGCCAGCAGCTTGTTAGGACGGGGCACTGAAGCTTTCTTT. The chain carries TRBV5-1 and TRBJ1-1; no clear D gene. This CDR3 comprises 14 residues. V lost 1 base and J lost 4, with 11 bases in between. Germline V lookup: CDR1 SGHRS, CDR2 YFSETQ.

The chain links TRBV9 to TRBJ2-7, with 9 bases that match TRBD2. The ends lost 0 bases at V and 3 bases at J; junction bases unmatched: 10. CDR1 is SGDLS and CDR2 is YYNGEE in the germline V gene. The length of the CDR3 is 17 residues. The CDR3 region is CASSVAGGGGVNYEQYF. CDR3 nucleotides: TGTGCCAGCAGCGTAGCCGGAGGCGGGGGGGTCAACTACGAGCAGTACTTC.

The gene calls are TRBV7-3 and TRBJ2-6; D remains ambiguous. The CDR3 totals 15 residues. V lost 5 bases and J lost 4, with 12 bases in between. Germline V gene lookup returns CDR1 SGHTA and CDR2 FQGTGA. Written as DNA, the CDR3 is TGTGCCAGCAGCCCAGCTGGGGTCGGGGCCAACGTCCTGACTTTC. It specifies CASSPAGVGANVLTF.

This clone was detected once. This rearrangement joins TRBV28 to TRBJ1-6; D not resolved. The length of the CDR3 is 15 residues. V lost 7 bases and J 7 bases, leaving 17 bases between the germline ends. In germline, CDR1 is MDHEN, CDR2 SYDVKM. The chain's CDR3 is CASNPRDRWNSPLHF. The CDR3 DNA is TGTGCCAGCAACCCTCGGGATCGGTGGAATTCACCCCTCCACTTT. Full variable domain (missing parts from reference TRBV28 and TRBJ1-6): DVKVTQSSRYLVKRTGEKVFLECVQDMDHENMFWYRQDPGLGLRLIYFSYDVKMKEKGDIPEGYSVSREKKERFSLILESASTNQTSMYLCASNPRDRWNSPLHFGNGTRLTVT.

This chain links TRBV25-1 with TRBJ2-7, with TRBD1 matching over 8 bases. The CDR3 is 15 amino acids. The V gene's germline CDR1 is MGHDK and CDR2 SYGVNS. J was trimmed by 0 bases and V by 2 bases; bases with no gene match: 3. DNA of the CDR3: TGTGCCAGCAGTGAAGGAGGGACAGGCTCCTACGAGCAGTACTTC. This encodes CASSEGGTGSYEQYF.

V usage is TRBV5-1 and J usage is TRBJ2-2; D might be TRBD1 (8 bases). Germline values: CDR1 SGHRS, CDR2 YFSETQ. Trimming left V 4 bases short and J 5 bases short, with 15 bases between. This CDR3 is 15 amino acids long. The CDR3 sequence: CASSRGQGGTGELFF. CDR3 DNA sequence: TGCGCCAGCAGCCGCGGACAGGGAGGGACCGGGGAGCTGTTTTTT.

This clone was seen once. The V and J genes are TRBV6-1 and TRBJ2-7; 14 nucleotides align to TRBD2. Germline trimming cut 6 bases from V and 5 bases from J; bases unmatched to any gene: 3. The germline gives CDR1 MNHNS, CDR2 SASEGT. This CDR3 comprises 14 residues. The CDR3 spells CASRGLAGAHEQYF. As DNA, the CDR3 is TGTGCCAGCAGGGGACTAGCGGGAGCTCACGAGCAGTACTTC.

The chain links TRBV10-3 to TRBJ1-5, with no clear D. This CDR3 contains 12 residues. V shed 6 bases and J shed 8 bases, with 11 bases lying between them. Germline-derived CDR1 and CDR2 are ENHRY and SYGVKD. CDR3 sequence: CAISERREPQHF. CDR3 nucleotide sequence: TGTGCCATCAGCGAAAGACGAGAGCCCCAGCATTTT.

This chain uses TRBV27 with TRBJ1-1; TRBD1 aligns across 7 bases. This CDR3 spans 14 amino acids. CDR1 is MNHEY and CDR2 is SMNVEV in the germline V gene (reference sequence). Trimming took 6 bases from V and 0 from J; bases not matched to a gene: 4. CDR3 nucleotides: TGTGCCAGCAGACCGGGACAGCTGAACACTGAAGCTTTCTTT. As protein: CASRPGQLNTEAFF.

This chain links TRBV19 with TRBJ1-1; TRBD1 agrees at 9 bases. The CDR3 length is 14 residues. V gave up 9 bases and J gave up 6 bases; unmatched junction bases: 11. Germline assignment: CDR1 LNHDA and CDR2 SQIVND (reference sequence). The CDR3 region is CASRDRDVTAEAFF. DNA for the CDR3: TGTGCCAGCCGGGACAGGGATGTAACCGCTGAAGCTTTCTTT.

V and J are TRBV6-5 and TRBJ2-3, with TRBD1 matching 10 bases. V lost 4 bases, J lost 2 bases, and 6 bases stayed unmatched. This CDR3 is built from 16 residues. CDR1 and CDR2 (germline): MNHEY, SVGAGI. As DNA, the CDR3 is TGTGCCAGCAGTTTACTAGGGACAGGGGACACAGATACGCAGTATTTT. This translates into CASSLLGTGDTDTQYF.

The chain recombines TRBV10-3 with TRBJ2-3; D not resolved. Trimming took off 0 bases at V and 1 base at J, with 5 bases between the two ends. From germline, CDR1 is ENHRY and CDR2 SYGVKD. The CDR3 spans 14 residues. CDR3 protein: CAISESRGTDTQYF. Written as DNA, the CDR3 is TGTGCCATCAGTGAGTCGAGAGGCACAGATACGCAGTATTTT.

The rearrangement links TRBV5-1 to TRBJ2-2; maybe TRBD1 (5 bases). With 6 bases removed from V and 4 bases from J, the gap between germline ends came to 10 bases. CDR1 SGHRS and CDR2 YFSETQ come from the germline V gene. The CDR3 length is 13 residues. The CDR3 coding sequence is TGCGCCAGCACCAGGGTAGGCACCGGGGAGCTGTTTTTT. Translation gives CASTRVGTGELFF.

The CDR3 loop reads CASSPGTGPVPQYF. The DNA for the CDR3 is TGTGCCAGCTCACCCGGGACAGGGCCAGTGCCCCAGTACTTC. The chain combines TRBV18 with TRBJ2-5; 9 bases agree with TRBD1. The CDR3 totals 14 residues. The germline V gene encodes CDR1 KGHSH and CDR2 LQKENI. Unmatched junction bases numbered 8, after V lost 3 bases and J lost 9 bases. The whole variable domain, filled in from reference TRBV18 and TRBJ2-5, reads NAGVMQNPRHLVRRRGQEARLRCSPMKGHSHVYWYRQLPEEGLKFMVYLQKENIIDESGMPKERFSAEFPKEGPSILRIQQVVRGDSAAYFCASSPGTGPVPQYFGPGTRLLVL.

V and J are TRBV5-1 and TRBJ1-1, with D possibly matching TRBD1 (6 bases). CDR1 and CDR2 (germline): SGHRS, YFSETQ. The CDR3 runs to 14 residues. V dropped 3 bases and J dropped 11 bases, with 20 bases sitting between them. The CDR3 nucleotides are TGCGCCAGCAGCTCCCCGGGAGGGGGGCTTAGGGCTTTCTTT. Its translation: CASSSPGGGLRAFF.

V usage is TRBV14 and J usage is TRBJ2-3; TRBD1 aligns across 7 bases. This CDR3 comprises 15 residues. Unmatched junction bases numbered 7, after V lost 4 bases and J lost 3 bases. The germline CDR1 and CDR2 sequences are SGHDN and FVKESK. The CDR3 loop is CASSLQTGFTDTQYF. For the CDR3, the DNA is TGTGCCAGCAGCCTACAGACAGGGTTTACAGATACGCAGTATTTT.

This sequence joins TRBV11-2 and TRBJ1-6; unclear D gene. The ends were cut back, 5 bases at V and 4 bases at J, with 12 bases in the middle. CDR1 is SGHAT and CDR2 is FQNNGV in the germline V gene. This CDR3 is 15 amino acids long. The CDR3 loop reads CASSLRGTYNSPLHF. CDR3 sequence (DNA): TGTGCCAGCAGCCTCAGAGGAACTTATAATTCACCCCTCCACTTT.

This rearrangement joins TRBV5-8 to TRBJ2-4; TRBD2 agrees at 14 bases. This CDR3 contains 18 residues. From germline, CDR1 is SGHTS and CDR2 YDEGEE. V dropped 5 bases and J dropped 1; count of bases not matched to a gene: 8. The CDR3 region has the DNA TGTGCCAGCAGTCCGGGACTAGCGGGAGAGGGGGCCAAAAACATTCAGTACTTC. Residues: CASSPGLAGEGAKNIQYF.

This clone was seen more than once but under ten times. The chain combines TRBV19 with TRBJ1-1; possible D gene TRBD1, 5 bases. The CDR3 length is 13 residues. The germline V gene has CDR1 LNHDA and CDR2 SQIVND (reference sequence). V was shortened by 5 bases and J by 7 bases, with 14 bases between the two germline ends. This CDR3 is CASSWGGDREAFF. In DNA form, the CDR3 reads TGTGCCAGTAGTTGGGGGGGTGACCGTGAAGCTTTCTTT.

This clone was detected once. CDR3 sequence: CASSAGLAGVDTQYF. The CDR3 DNA reads TGCGCCAGCAGCGCCGGACTAGCGGGAGTAGATACGCAGTATTTT. The J gene is TRBJ2-3, the V gene TRBV5-1; 13 bases align to TRBD2. V lost 4 bases, J lost 5 bases, and 4 bases stayed unmatched. The CDR3 consists of 15 residues. CDR1 is SGHRS, CDR2 YFSETQ, per germline.

This CDR3 is CASSPNVLSGNTIYF. The CDR3 coding sequence is TGTGCCAGCTCACCAAATGTGCTCTCTGGAAACACCATATATTTT. The genes are TRBV18 and TRBJ1-3; D gene ambiguous. Germline V gene sequence: CDR1 KGHSH, CDR2 LQKENI. This CDR3 has 15 residues. Deletions cut 2 bases from V and 0 bases from J, with 8 bases between. Filled out from reference TRBV18 and TRBJ1-3, the complete variable domain reads NAGVMQNPRHLVRRRGQEARLRCSPMKGHSHVYWYRQLPEEGLKFMVYLQKENIIDESGMPKERFSAEFPKEGPSILRIQQVVRGDSAAYFCASSPNVLSGNTIYFGEGSWLTVV.

This chain joins TRBV4-1 and TRBJ2-2, with 10 bases lining up with TRBD2. CDR3 size: 16 residues. Germline V lookup: CDR1 MGHRA, CDR2 YSYEKL. J lost 4 bases, V lost 5 bases, and 7 bases had no gene match. DNA of the CDR3: TGCGCCAGCAGCTTCCTAGCGGGGGCCAGCACCGGGGAGCTGTTTTTT. Protein sequence: CASSFLAGASTGELFF.

This rearrangement joins TRBV28 to TRBJ1-1; D is possibly TRBD1 (5 bases). CDR3 length: 12 amino acids. V was trimmed by 5 bases and J by 10 bases, leaving 14 bases between them. Germline V lookup: CDR1 MDHEN, CDR2 SYDVKM. DNA of the CDR3: TGTGCCAGCAGTCCCCCGGGACGTATAGCTTTCTTT. This translates into CASSPPGRIAFF.

The chain recombines TRBV5-4 with TRBJ1-1; the D is unclear. V lost 1 base and J 5 bases, leaving 15 bases between the germline ends. The CDR3 extends over 15 amino acids. CDR1 and CDR2 from the germline V gene are SGHNT and YYREEE (reference sequence). The CDR3 DNA follows: TGTGCCAGCAGCTTGCAAGCCAGAACGAGGACTGAAGCTTTCTTT. Its protein product is CASSLQARTRTEAFF.

Only one count was recorded for this clone. CDR3 loop: CASGTGSYFYGYTF. The DNA of the CDR3 is TGTGCCAGCGGGACAGGCTCGTATTTCTATGGCTACACCTTC. J is TRBJ1-2 and V is TRBV28; 8 bases align to TRBD1. The length of the CDR3 is 14 residues. Trimming took 8 bases from V and 4 from J; bases not matched to a gene: 9. Germline V CDR1 and CDR2: MDHEN, SYDVKM.

V and J are TRBV2 and TRBJ2-2; D is perhaps TRBD2 (5 bases). In germline, CDR1 is SNHLY, CDR2 FYNNEI. The V end lost 5 bases, the J end lost 6 bases, and 10 bases lay between the germline ends. This CDR3 region has 13 residues. The CDR3 DNA follows: TGTGCCAGCAGTAGATTTAGCGCCGGGGAGCTGTTTTTT. It yields the protein CASSRFSAGELFF.

This clone was recorded once. This chain joins TRBV5-1 and TRBJ1-4, with 10 bases identical to TRBD1. Losses at the gene ends were 5 bases for V and 0 bases for J; bases not matched to a gene: 10. The CDR3 runs 18 residues. Per the germline V gene, CDR1 is SGHRS and CDR2 is YFSETQ. The CDR3 sequence: CASSRAGTGATTNEKLFF. The CDR3, as DNA: TGCGCCAGCAGTCGAGCCGGGACAGGGGCCACAACTAATGAAAAACTGTTTTTT. The full variable domain, its missing parts supplied by reference TRBV5-1 and TRBJ1-4, is KAGVTQTPRYLIKTRGQQVTLSCSPISGHRSVSWYQQTPGQGLQFLFEYFSETQRNKGNFPGRFSGRQFSNSRSEMNVSTLELGDSALYLCASSRAGTGATTNEKLFFGSGTQLSVL.